This T cell receptor (beta chain) emerged from a study of identical twins. Template switching introduced a universal primer site, and the cDNA bore unique molecular identifiers. Using its own MiXCR run on the 5' RACE reads, TCRdb lists one record per CDR3 protein. The table shows around 470,000 distinct CDR3 sequences, with 12% to 15% occurring only once. Germline V gives CDR1 MNHEY, CDR2 SMNVEV (reference sequence). J was trimmed by 8 bases and V by 8 bases; bases with no gene match: 12. The CDR3 consists of 15 residues. These same data were also listed under a study on yellow fever vaccine responses in identical twins.

Sequencing was done on a sample of CD4+ T cells sorted from blood. This TCR derives from a woman aged 18-29 years in good health. The rearrangement joins TRBV27 to TRBJ1-2; 12 bases are shared with TRBD1. The CDR3 region is CASGDLGQGAQGYTF. CDR3 nucleotide sequence: TGTGCCAGCGGAGACCTGGGACAGGGGGCGCAGGGCTACACCTTC.